The 11 T cell receptor beta chains in this list originate from one sample, sequenced in a study of T cell repertoires in cytomegalovirus infection. TCRdb reprocessed the reads via MiXCR and lists one record per CDR3 protein. Here the sample spans tens of thousands of distinct CDR3 sequences, roughly 22% being singletons. No antigen is known for these receptors. Sequenced material: CD8+ T cells from cultured PBMCs, taken from culture after CMV antigen stimulation. The source of these receptors is a human donor in good health (CMV status not recorded). Some clones in this sample may be carry-over from other donors' samples.

The gene calls are TRBV6-2 or TRBV6-3 and TRBJ2-7; 13 positions agree with TRBD2. Germline V CDR1 and CDR2: MNHEY, SVGEGT. The CDR3 has 17 residues. V was clipped by 2 bases and J by 2 bases; unmatched bases: 6. CDR3 DNA: TGTGCCAGCAGTTACGAGACTAGCGGGGGGCCTACCTACGAGCAGTACTTC. The encoded protein is CASSYETSGGPTYEQYF.

This chain uses TRBV7-2 with TRBJ2-5, with D maybe TRBD1 (5 bases). This CDR3 region has 14 residues. Germline V lookup: CDR1 SGHTA, CDR2 FQGNSA. V lost 1 base to trimming and J lost 4 bases, with 10 bases between them. The CDR3 spells CASSLELQGETQYF. In DNA form, the CDR3 reads TGTGCCAGCAGCTTAGAACTGCAGGGAGAGACCCAGTACTTC.

The sample holds a few counts of this clonotype. J is TRBJ2-1 and V is TRBV27; D could derive from TRBD1 or TRBD2 (5 bases each). The germline V gene has CDR1 MNHEY and CDR2 SMNVEV (reference sequence). The ends were cut back, 3 bases at V and 1 base at J, with 7 bases in the middle. The CDR3 consists of 14 residues. The CDR3 DNA sequence: TGTGCCAGCAGTTTTGGGGGATCCTACAATGAGCAGTTCTTC. Its translation: CASSFGGSYNEQFF.

This clonotype showed up just a few times. The chain links TRBV4-1 to TRBJ1-5, with 12 positions matching TRBD1. From germline, CDR1 is MGHRA and CDR2 YSYEKL. With V trimmed by 4 bases and J by 5 bases, 15 bases remained unmatched. This CDR3 is 19 amino acids long. CDR3 in DNA: TGCGCCAGCAGCCGGTCGGGACAGGGGGCTTTTGGGGATCATCAGCCCCAGCATTTT. Amino acid sequence: CASSRSGQGAFGDHQPQHF.

V usage is TRBV4-1 and J usage is TRBJ2-3; TRBD2 might be the D (6 bases). From germline, CDR1 is MGHRA and CDR2 YSYEKL. The CDR3 covers 13 residues. V was cut by 4 bases and J by 2 bases, with 7 bases left in between. The CDR3 nucleotides are TGCGCCAGCAGCCGCGGGAACACAGATACGCAGTATTTT. Protein sequence: CASSRGNTDTQYF.

The chain employs TRBV4-3 and TRBJ2-7; D unresolved. Germline CDR1 and CDR2: LGHNA and YSLEER. The length of the CDR3 is 15 residues. Trimming removed 0 bases at V and 0 bases at J, with 9 bases between. In DNA form, the CDR3 reads TGCGCCAGCAGCCAAGATGCACCGACCTCCTACGAGCAGTACTTC. Protein sequence: CASSQDAPTSYEQYF.

This clonotype was observed a handful of times. The rearrangement joins TRBV7-9 to TRBJ1-2; D gene unclear. The CDR3 loop spans 14 amino acids. Germline CDR1 SEHNR, CDR2 FQNEAQ (reference sequence). V lost 5 bases and J 4 bases, leaving 14 bases between the germline ends. Written as DNA, the CDR3 is TGTGCCAGCAGCGCCGCGACCATTCCCTATGGCTACACCTTC. It codes for CASSAATIPYGYTF. Drawing the rest from reference TRBV7-9 and TRBJ1-2, the complete variable domain is DTGVSQNPRHKITKRGQNVTFRCDPISEHNRLYWYRQTLGQGPEFLTYFQNEAQLEKSRLLSDRFSAERPKGSFSTLEIQRTEQGDSAMYLCASSAATIPYGYTFGSGTRLTVV.

This clonotype was observed a few times. The chain couples TRBV11-2 to TRBJ1-1, with 10 positions matching TRBD1. The CDR3 has 16 residues. V lost 5 bases to trimming and J lost 5 bases; unmatched junction nucleotides: 11. The germline gives CDR1 SGHAT, CDR2 FQNNGV. In DNA, the CDR3 is TGTGCCAGCAGCCCAGGACAGGGGGTTTCGGCAACTGAAGCTTTCTTT. It is translated as CASSPGQGVSATEAFF. Together with reference TRBV11-2 and TRBJ1-1, the CDR3 gives the full variable domain: EAGVAQSPRYKIIEKRQSVAFWCNPISGHATLYWYQQILGQGPKLLIQFQNNGVVDDSQLPKDRFSAERLKGVDSTLKIQPAKLEDSAVYLCASSPGQGVSATEAFFGQGTRLTVV.

This chain uses TRBV7-9 with TRBJ1-2; 7 bases map to TRBD1. The germline V gene encodes CDR1 SEHNR and CDR2 FQNEAQ (reference sequence). The V segment lost 5 bases and the J segment 4 bases; nucleotides outside the gene matches: 4. The CDR3 is made up of 13 amino acids. CDR3 coding DNA: TGTGCCAGCAGCGAGACAGGGACCTATGGCTACACCTTC. It translates to CASSETGTYGYTF.

This chain uses TRBV4-1 with TRBJ2-1; weak D call: TRBD2 (5 bases). V was cut by 0 bases and J by 4 bases, with 13 bases left in between. The CDR3 consists of 16 residues. Germline V gene lookup returns CDR1 MGHRA and CDR2 YSYEKL. CDR3 nucleotide sequence: TGCGCCAGCAGCCAAGATTTATCGCGGAGGTACAATGAGCAGTTCTTC. As protein: CASSQDLSRRYNEQFF.

This clonotype was found a few times. This rearrangement joins TRBV7-2 to TRBJ1-1; D remains ambiguous. The CDR3 loop spans 14 amino acids. Germline V gene lookup returns CDR1 SGHTA and CDR2 FQGNSA. With 6 bases removed from V and 5 bases from J, the gap between germline ends came to 16 bases. CDR3 in amino acids: CASRAEGRSTEAFF. CDR3 nucleotide sequence: TGTGCCAGCAGGGCGGAGGGCCGGAGTACTGAAGCTTTCTTT.